This TCR beta chain was observed in a study of response to subunit inactivated influenza vaccine listed by TCRdb under 2018. Concerning the study at large: Deep quantitative T cell receptor repertoire profiling was used in the study to track responses to a trivalent subunit inactivated influenza vaccine.

Receptor amplification or capture employed RT-PCR. Instrument used: Illumina HiSeq 2500. TCRdb's own reprocessing of the public reads used fastp at Q25 and MiXCR and kept productive beta chains. Merged by CDR3 protein, the rows form single entries marked with the most common genes and DNA. Counted in this sample were roughly 570,000 distinct CDR3 sequences; roughly 15% of them appeared once. 8.5% to 14% of the sample is taken by the ten largest. Summary of the overall study and its limitations: It was suggested by the authors that each seasonal influenza vaccination may recruit only a limited number of new T cells.

As for this clonotype: There is no known antigen for this receptor. Per-base quality was not reported, and no clone a single base away is much larger than it.

The sample was PBMCs from blood, taken less than 13 days after vaccination. The source of this sequence is a man between 50 and 59 years old who received an inactivated influenza vaccine. Donor details come from another sample of the same person, matched by shared clones.

The CDR3 corresponds to CASSLGSSPTDTQYF. The bases are TGCGCCAGCAGCTTGGGGTCTTCCCCAACGGATACGCAGTATTTT. The chain is encoded by TRBV5-1 joined to TRBJ2-3, with no reliable assignment of the D segment. CDR1 and CDR2, looked up from the germline V gene, are SGHRS and YFSETQ. V loses 0 bases of germline sequence and J loses 6 bases, and the interval between the two ends is 14 bases. The CDR3 covers 15 residues, taking in both the cysteine and the phenylalanine. Of all the DNA, just the CDR3 is kept, 45 bases in frame from base 1.